This entry features one T cell receptor (beta chain) sequence. Its antigen is not known. These data belong to a study of Ad26.COV2.S vaccination and SARS-CoV-2 variants. Whole-study context: Among those in the COV1001 Ad26.COV2.S trial arm was the donor.

Study-wide results and limits: Measures of TCR breadth and depth may have fallen short of total T cell responses. Breadth of non-spike TCRs did not differ between vaccinees and placebo recipients.

The V segment lost 6 bases and the J segment 0 bases; nucleotides outside the gene matches: 3. Per the germline V gene, CDR1 is MNHEY and CDR2 is SVGAGI. The CDR3 spans 15 residues. Treatment described: around 19 received Ad26.COV2.S at low or high dose, single or two shots; several received placebo; per-sample allocation not given. Sample collection was performed on day 63 after the first vaccine or placebo injection. The repertoire was sequenced with immunoSEQ multiplex PCR; TCRdb's copy has only in-frame clones and lacks some. The sample contains around 340,000 clones, 75% to 90% of which appear only once.

The material sequenced was peripheral blood, taken in a trial of Ad26.COV2.S vaccine versus placebo. This rearrangement joins TRBV6-5 to TRBJ2-1; 9 bases map to TRBD2. This TCR was sampled from a person aged 18 to 65 who received the Ad26.COV2.S COVID-19 vaccine or a placebo. CDR3 sequence (DNA): TGTGCCAGCAGCCGTAGCGGGAGCTCCTACAATGAGCAGTTCTTC. It encodes CASSRSGSSYNEQFF.